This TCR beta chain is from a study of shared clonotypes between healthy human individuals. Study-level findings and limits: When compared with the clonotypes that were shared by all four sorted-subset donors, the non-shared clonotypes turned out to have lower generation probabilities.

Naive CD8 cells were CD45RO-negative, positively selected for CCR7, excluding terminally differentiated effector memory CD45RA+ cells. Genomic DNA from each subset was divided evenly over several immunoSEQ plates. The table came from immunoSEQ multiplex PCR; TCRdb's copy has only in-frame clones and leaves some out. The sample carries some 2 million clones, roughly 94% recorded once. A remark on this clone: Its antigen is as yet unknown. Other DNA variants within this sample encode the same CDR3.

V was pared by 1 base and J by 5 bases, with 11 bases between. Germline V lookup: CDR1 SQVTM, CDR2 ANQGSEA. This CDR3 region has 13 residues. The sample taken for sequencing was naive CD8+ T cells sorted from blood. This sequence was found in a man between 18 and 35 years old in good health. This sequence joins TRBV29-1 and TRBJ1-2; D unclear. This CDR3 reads CSVEGPLGYGYTF. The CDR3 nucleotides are TGCAGCGTTGAAGGGCCTTTGGGTTATGGCTACACCTTC.